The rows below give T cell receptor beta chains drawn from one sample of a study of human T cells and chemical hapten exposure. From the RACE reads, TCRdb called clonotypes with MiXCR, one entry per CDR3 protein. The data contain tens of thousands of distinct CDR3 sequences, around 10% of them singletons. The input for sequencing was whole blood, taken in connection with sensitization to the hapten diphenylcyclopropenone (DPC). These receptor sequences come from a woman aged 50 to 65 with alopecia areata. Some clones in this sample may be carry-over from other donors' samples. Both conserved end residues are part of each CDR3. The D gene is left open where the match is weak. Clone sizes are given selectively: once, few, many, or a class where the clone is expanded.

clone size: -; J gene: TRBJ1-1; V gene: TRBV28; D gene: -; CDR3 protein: CASSSNRVRAFF; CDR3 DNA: TGTGCCAGCAGTTCCAACAGGGTACGGGCTTTCTTT
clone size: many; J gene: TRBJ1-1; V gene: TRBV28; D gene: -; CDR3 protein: CASNPQDTRAEAFF; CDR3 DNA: TGTGCCAGCAATCCTCAGGATACGCGGGCTGAAGCTTTCTTT
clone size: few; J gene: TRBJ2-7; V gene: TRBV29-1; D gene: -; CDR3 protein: CSVEETPYEQYF; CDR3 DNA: TGCAGCGTTGAAGAGACGCCCTACGAGCAGTACTTC
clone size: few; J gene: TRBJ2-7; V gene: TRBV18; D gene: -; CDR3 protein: CASSPPYDSYEQYF; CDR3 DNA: TGTGCCAGCTCACCACCGTACGACAGCTACGAGCAGTACTTC
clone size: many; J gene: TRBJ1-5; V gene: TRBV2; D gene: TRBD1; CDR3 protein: CASSGQGGVQPQHF; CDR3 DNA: TGTGCCAGCAGTGGGCAGGGGGGTGTGCAGCCCCAGCATTTT
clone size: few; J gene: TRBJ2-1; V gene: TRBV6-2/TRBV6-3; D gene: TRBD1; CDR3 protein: CASSPDREYSYNEQFF; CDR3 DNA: TGTGCCAGCAGTCCCGACAGGGAGTATTCCTACAATGAGCAGTTCTTC
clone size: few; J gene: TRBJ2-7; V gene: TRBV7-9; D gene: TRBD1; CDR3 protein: CASSPPGDRGHEQYF; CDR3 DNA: TGTGCCAGCAGCCCCCCCGGGGACAGGGGCCACGAGCAGTACTTC
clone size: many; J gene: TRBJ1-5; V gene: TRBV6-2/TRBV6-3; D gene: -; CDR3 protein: CATALQGSQPQHF; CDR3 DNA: TGTGCTACGGCTCTTCAGGGGAGTCAGCCCCAGCATTTT
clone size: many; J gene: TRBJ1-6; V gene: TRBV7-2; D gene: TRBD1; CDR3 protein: CASSLDSSRTGGFSYNSPLHF; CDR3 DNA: TGTGCCAGCAGCTTAGATTCATCCCGGACAGGGGGCTTCTCCTATAATTCACCCCTCCACTTT
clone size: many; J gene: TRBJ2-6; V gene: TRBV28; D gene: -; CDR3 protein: CASCRGSITGANVLTF; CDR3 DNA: TGTGCCAGCTGCCGCGGCAGCATTACTGGGGCCAACGTCCTGACTTTC
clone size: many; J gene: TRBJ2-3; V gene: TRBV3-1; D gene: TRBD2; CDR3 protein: CASSQNGARGLLTDTQYF; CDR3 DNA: TGTGCCAGCAGCCAAAATGGGGCCCGGGGACTACTCACAGATACGCAGTATTTT
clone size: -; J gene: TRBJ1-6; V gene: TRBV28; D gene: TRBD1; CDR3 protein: CASADSTGTRAPLHF; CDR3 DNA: TGTGCCAGCGCCGATTCGACAGGGACTCGGGCACCCCTCCACTTT
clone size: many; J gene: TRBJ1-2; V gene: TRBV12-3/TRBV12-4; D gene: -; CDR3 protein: CASSLGLTAINYGYTF; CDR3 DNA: TGTGCCAGCAGTTTAGGTCTGACCGCTATTAACTATGGCTACACCTTC
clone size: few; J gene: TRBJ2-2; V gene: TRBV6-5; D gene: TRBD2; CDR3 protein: CASGVLAGGSGELFF; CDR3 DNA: TGTGCCAGTGGGGTGCTAGCGGGAGGTTCCGGGGAGCTGTTTTTT
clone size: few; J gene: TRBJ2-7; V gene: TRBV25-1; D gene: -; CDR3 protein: CASSERVSYEQYF; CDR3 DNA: TGTGCCAGCAGTGAACGGGTCTCCTACGAGCAGTACTTC
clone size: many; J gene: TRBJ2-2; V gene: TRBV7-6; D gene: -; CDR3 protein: CASSLEIETHRAGELFF; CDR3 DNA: TGTGCCAGCAGCTTAGAAATCGAGACCCACCGGGCCGGGGAGCTGTTTTTT
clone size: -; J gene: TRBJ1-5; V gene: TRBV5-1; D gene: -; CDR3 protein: CASSLEQGLGPQHF; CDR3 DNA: TGCGCCAGCAGCTTGGAACAGGGATTAGGGCCCCAGCATTTT
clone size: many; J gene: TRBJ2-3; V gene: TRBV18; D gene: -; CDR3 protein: CASSPPGLKEADTQYF; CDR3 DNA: TGTGCCAGCTCACCACCGGGGCTGAAGGAAGCAGATACGCAGTATTTT
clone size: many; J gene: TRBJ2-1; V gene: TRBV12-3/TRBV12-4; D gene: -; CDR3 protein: CASSIETSLVNEQFF; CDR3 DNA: TGTGCCAGCTCTATAGAGACTAGTTTAGTCAATGAGCAGTTCTTC
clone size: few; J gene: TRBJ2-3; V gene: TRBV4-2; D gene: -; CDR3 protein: CASSQGQPTDTQYF; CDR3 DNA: TGTGCCAGCAGCCAAGGCCAGCCCACAGATACGCAGTATTTT
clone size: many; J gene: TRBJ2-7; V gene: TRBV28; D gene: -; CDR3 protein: CASRRGSGSRNPYEQYF; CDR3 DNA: TGTGCCAGCAGGCGGGGTAGCGGAAGCCGAAACCCCTACGAGCAGTACTTC
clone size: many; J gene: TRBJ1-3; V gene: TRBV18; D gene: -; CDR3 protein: CASSPPYDGNTIYF; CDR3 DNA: TGTGCCAGCTCACCACCCTACGATGGAAACACCATATATTTT
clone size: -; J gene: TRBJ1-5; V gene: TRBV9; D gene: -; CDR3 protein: CASSVAGDQPQHF; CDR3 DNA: TGTGCCAGCAGCGTAGCCGGGGATCAGCCCCAGCATTTT
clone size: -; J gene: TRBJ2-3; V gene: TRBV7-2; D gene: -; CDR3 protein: CASSLGTPSTDTQYF; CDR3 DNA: TGTGCCAGCAGCTTAGGGACACCTAGCACAGATACGCAGTATTTT
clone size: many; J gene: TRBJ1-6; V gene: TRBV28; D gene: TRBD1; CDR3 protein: CASSPGQGRNSPLHF; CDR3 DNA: TGTGCCAGCAGTCCTGGACAGGGAAGGAATTCACCCCTCCACTTT
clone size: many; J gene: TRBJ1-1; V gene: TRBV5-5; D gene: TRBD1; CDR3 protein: CASSRTGVQWNTEAFF; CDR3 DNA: TGTGCCAGCAGCCGGACAGGGGTCCAATGGAACACTGAAGCTTTCTTT
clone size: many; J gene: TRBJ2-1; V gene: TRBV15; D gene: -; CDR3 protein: CATTPAGTALTEQFF; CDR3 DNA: TGTGCCACCACCCCGGCTGGGACTGCCTTGACTGAGCAGTTCTTC